This T cell receptor (beta chain) stems from a study of Graves' ophthalmopathy and Graves' hyperthyroidism. From fresh peripheral blood, 8 to 10 ml in volume, the PBMCs were obtained. Comments on this clonotype: Its antigen is as yet unknown.

Findings of the study overall: Predictions made by the model for ophthalmopathy progression reached approximately 70% sensitivity and 72% to 85% specificity. Discriminating ophthalmopathy from stable hyperthyroidism, a 13-signature model attained a sensitivity of 85% to 90% and a specificity of roughly 81%. Blood contained most expanded thyroid clonotypes exceeding 0.001 frequency.

The authors amplified TCR beta CDR3 regions, and they did so from RNA transcripts for repertoire sequencing. In the first round, RT-PCR was carried out with HTBI primers, and a multiplex PCR formed the second round. In TCRdb, the multiplex PCR reads were re-called with MiXCR into one record per CDR3 protein. The table has 240,000 or so distinct CDR3 sequences, about 46% seen once; the top ten hold around 47%. The source material was peripheral blood. The receptor was isolated from an adult man with Graves' ophthalmopathy.

The CDR3 nucleotides are TGCAGTGCTCCGATGGTAACAGGGGACACTGAAGCTTTCTTT. Translation: CSAPMVTGDTEAFF. The chain joins TRBV20-1 to TRBJ1-1; 7 nucleotides agree with TRBD1. V shed 5 bases and J 3 bases; nucleotides not matched to a gene: 9. The CDR3 has 14 residues. Per germline, CDR1 DFQATT and CDR2 SNEGSKA (reference sequence).